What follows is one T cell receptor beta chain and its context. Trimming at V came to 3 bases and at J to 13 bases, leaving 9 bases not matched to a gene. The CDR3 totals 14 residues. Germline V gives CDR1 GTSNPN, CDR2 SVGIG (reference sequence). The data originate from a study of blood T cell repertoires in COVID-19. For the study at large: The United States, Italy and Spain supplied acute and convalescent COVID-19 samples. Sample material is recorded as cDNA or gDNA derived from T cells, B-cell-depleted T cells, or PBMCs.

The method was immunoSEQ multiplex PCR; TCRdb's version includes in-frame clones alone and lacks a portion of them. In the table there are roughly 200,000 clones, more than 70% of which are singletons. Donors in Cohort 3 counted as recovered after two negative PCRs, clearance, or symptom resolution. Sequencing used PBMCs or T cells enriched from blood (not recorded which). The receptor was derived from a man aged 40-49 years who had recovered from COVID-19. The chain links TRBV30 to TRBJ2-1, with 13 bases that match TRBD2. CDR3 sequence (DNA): TGTGCCTGGAGGCCTCGGACTAGCGGGAGTAGACAGTTCTTC. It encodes CAWRPRTSGSRQFF.